The following is a TCR beta chain sequence with its context. Its antigen remains unknown. With 0 bases removed from V and 2 bases from J, the gap between germline ends came to 8 bases. Germline lookup yields CDR1 SGHRS and CDR2 YFSETQ. The length of the CDR3 is 14 residues. The sample comes from a study of a mutant IDH1 vaccine in newly diagnosed glioma. Study-level information: Vaccination began 4-6 weeks post radiotherapy alone, or with temozolomide cycles. Treated patients comprised roughly 60% males and 37.5% females, mean age approximately 42 years.

The sample's time point: week 47, end of study. Every vaccine dose comprised 300 ug of mutant IDH1 20-mer peptide plus topical imiquimod. Sequenced by immunoSEQ multiplex PCR; TCRdb stores in-frame clones only, minus some. In the table there are about 94,000 clones, under 90% of which are singletons. The source is a woman in her forties or fifties with glioma. The chain joins TRBV5-1 to TRBJ2-5, with D unresolved. The material sequenced was PBMCs, taken from a glioma patient whose treatment included an IDH1 peptide vaccine. Here the CDR3 reads CASSLGGHQETQYF. The CDR3 DNA sequence: TGCGCCAGCAGCTTGGGGGGTCATCAAGAGACCCAGTACTTC.